The TCR beta chain under discussion was sequenced for a study of molecular identifiers for immune sequencing clone quantification. Broader study findings: The sizes of highly expanded clones could be underestimated when identical TCR molecules share a barcode.

This clonotype has a count of ten or more. Its antigen is not known. In TCRdb, the PCR reads were re-called with MiXCR into one record per CDR3 protein. In the table there are hundreds of thousands of distinct CDR3 sequences, about 25% of which are singletons. Sorting recovered naive CD8 T cells on a CD8+CD4-CCR7+CD45RA+ profile. The CDR3 extends over 14 amino acids. Trimming took 6 bases from V and 1 from J, leaving 10 bases between them. This TCR was sampled from a human donor in good health. Some libraries in this study had Jurkat cell RNA spiked in. The rearrangement joins TRBV12-3 or TRBV12-4 to TRBJ1-5; a weak D match, TRBD1 (5 bases). Source material: naive CD8+ T cells from blood, with Jurkat cell RNA spiked in. As for subset: FACS-sorted CD8+CD4-CCR7+CD45RA+ naive T cells. The CDR3 nucleotides read TGTGCCAGCAGCCCTGACAGCAGCAATCAGCCCCAGCATTTT. This translates into CASSPDSSNQPQHF.